The entry below gives a single T cell receptor (beta chain) sequence along with its context. These data belong to a study of Ad26.COV2.S vaccination and SARS-CoV-2 variants. In the study overall: By the intramuscular route, Ad26.COV2.S was given once, or twice 56 days apart.

Treatment described: roughly 19 received Ad26.COV2.S at low or high dose, single or two shots; several received placebo; per-sample allocation not given. On day 63 after the first injection, vaccine and placebo recipients gave samples. What was given as vaccine was an Ad26 vector encoding Wuhan-strain SARS-CoV-2 spike. The data were produced by immunoSEQ multiplex PCR, yet TCRdb's version contains in-frame clones alone and is incomplete. Counted here are some 640,000 clones, roughly 90% occurring once; the ten biggest clones make up approximately 1.5%. CDR1 MNHEY and CDR2 SVGAGI come from the germline V gene. There are 12 residues in the CDR3. V gave up 4 bases and J gave up 4 bases, with 5 bases separating them.

This rearrangement joins TRBV6-5 to TRBJ1-3; no clear D. Here the sequenced sample was peripheral blood, taken in a trial of Ad26.COV2.S vaccine versus placebo. The TCR originated in a person between 18 and 59 years old who received the Ad26.COV2.S COVID-19 vaccine or a placebo. The CDR3 coding sequence is TGTGCCAGCAGTTCGGTGGGAAACACCATATATTTT. Its translation is CASSSVGNTIYF.